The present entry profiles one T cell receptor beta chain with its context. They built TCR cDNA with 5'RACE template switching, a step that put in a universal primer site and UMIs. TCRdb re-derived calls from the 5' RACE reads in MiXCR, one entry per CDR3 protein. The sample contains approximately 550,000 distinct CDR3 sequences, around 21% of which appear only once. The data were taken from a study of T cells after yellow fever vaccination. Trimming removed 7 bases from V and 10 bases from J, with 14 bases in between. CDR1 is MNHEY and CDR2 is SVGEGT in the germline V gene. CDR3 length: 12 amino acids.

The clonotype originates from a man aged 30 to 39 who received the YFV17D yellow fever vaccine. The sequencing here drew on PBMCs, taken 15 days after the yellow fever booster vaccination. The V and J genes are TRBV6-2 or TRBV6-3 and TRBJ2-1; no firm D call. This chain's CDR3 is CASTRPIGEQFF. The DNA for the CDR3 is TGTGCCAGCACCCGACCTATCGGGGAGCAGTTCTTC.